Following are 32 T cell receptor beta chains from one sample sequenced in a study of identical twins. In TCRdb, the 5' RACE reads were re-called with MiXCR into one record per CDR3 protein. Among a few hundred thousand distinct CDR3 sequences listed, approximately 18% were seen once. The specimen was naive T cells sorted from blood. Receptors were obtained from a man aged 50 or older in good health.

This clonotype was counted only a few times. V and J are TRBV4-2 and TRBJ2-5; 8 nucleotides match TRBD2. This CDR3 contains 15 residues. The V and J ends lost 0 bases and 7 bases, in that order; junction bases with no gene match: 7. Germline CDR1 LGHNA, CDR2 YNFKEQ. This chain's CDR3 is CASSQDWTSPWTQYF. CDR3 DNA: TGTGCCAGCAGCCAAGATTGGACTAGCCCTTGGACCCAGTACTTC.

The V and J genes are TRBV6-2 or TRBV6-3 and TRBJ2-3; possible D gene TRBD2, 7 bases. The germline V gene encodes CDR1 MNHEY and CDR2 SVGEGT. V gave up 8 bases and J gave up 4 bases, with 16 bases separating them. The CDR3 runs 14 residues. Here the CDR3 reads CASFRPGGADTQYF. CDR3 DNA sequence: TGTGCCAGCTTTCGACCGGGGGGCGCAGATACGCAGTATTTT.

This chain joins TRBV19 and TRBJ2-3, with TRBD2 matching over 8 bases. The CDR3 is 16 residues long. Germline V gene lookup returns CDR1 LNHDA and CDR2 SQIVND (reference sequence). V was clipped by 5 bases and J by 0 bases; unmatched bases: 7. This CDR3 reads CASSGGLAGSTDTQYF. The CDR3 coding sequence is TGTGCCAGTAGTGGAGGCCTAGCGGGTAGCACAGATACGCAGTATTTT.

This rearrangement joins TRBV27 to TRBJ2-3; weak D call: TRBD2 (6 bases). The CDR3 length is 14 residues. Germline V lookup: CDR1 MNHEY, CDR2 SMNVEV (reference sequence). The V gene lost 5 bases and the J gene lost 11 bases, with 20 bases spanning the gap. CDR3 DNA sequence: TGTGCCAGCAGTCGATCCGTGGCCGGGAGCGGGCAGTATTTT. This sequence encodes CASSRSVAGSGQYF.

This clonotype was seen ten or more times. The chain links TRBV9 to TRBJ2-3; D may be TRBD2 (5 bases). The CDR3 runs 14 residues. With 0 bases removed from V and 0 bases from J, the gap between germline ends came to 5 bases. Germline loops: CDR1 SGDLS, CDR2 YYNGEE. The CDR3, as DNA: TGTGCCAGCAGCGTAGGGACTAGCACAGATACGCAGTATTTT. Protein product: CASSVGTSTDTQYF.

The V call is TRBV4-3, the J call TRBJ2-7; 7 nucleotides line up with TRBD1. The V and J ends lost 2 bases and 1 base, in that order; junction bases with no gene match: 2. CDR1 LGHNA and CDR2 YSLEER come from the germline V gene. There are 14 residues in the CDR3. CDR3 DNA: TGCGCCAGCAGCCAATTACAGGGGTCCTACGAGCAGTACTTC. Protein: CASSQLQGSYEQYF.

In its sample, this clonotype was seen a few times. The chain is built from TRBV5-1 and TRBJ2-7; unclear D gene. CDR1 and CDR2 (germline): SGHRS, YFSETQ. The CDR3 length is 14 residues. V lost 0 bases, J lost 1 base, and 8 bases lay in between. CDR3 sequence: CASSLEKASYEQYF. The CDR3 region has the DNA TGCGCCAGCAGCTTGGAGAAAGCTTCCTACGAGCAGTACTTC.

In its sample, this clonotype was seen many times. The chain combines TRBV28 with TRBJ2-7; 9 nucleotides line up with TRBD2. J lost 2 bases, V lost 3 bases, and 8 bases had no gene match. Germline CDR1 reads MDHEN; CDR2 reads SYDVKM. This CDR3 has 16 residues. CDR3 in amino acids: CASSLAGGLPTYEQYF. Written as DNA, the CDR3 is TGTGCCAGCAGTTTGGCGGGGGGGCTTCCCACCTACGAGCAGTACTTC.

This clonotype was seen many times. This chain joins TRBV29-1 and TRBJ2-1; D unresolved. V lost 4 bases and J lost 0, with 10 bases in between. This CDR3 contains 14 residues. CDR1 is SQVTM, CDR2 ANQGSEA, per germline. The CDR3 loop is CSVAPPDSYNEQFF. CDR3 DNA sequence: TGCAGCGTTGCTCCTCCGGACTCCTACAATGAGCAGTTCTTC.

The chain recombines TRBV7-9 with TRBJ2-6, with D maybe TRBD1 (6 bases). V was clipped by 5 bases and J by 7 bases, with 9 bases between them. Germline CDR1 reads SEHNR; CDR2 reads FQNEAQ (reference sequence). The CDR3 extends over 13 amino acids. CDR3 protein: CASSPGTANVLTF. CDR3 nucleotides: TGTGCCAGCAGCCCCGGGACAGCCAACGTCCTGACTTTC. The whole variable domain, remainder taken from reference TRBV7-9 and TRBJ2-6, is DTGVSQNPRHKITKRGQNVTFRCDPISEHNRLYWYRQTLGQGPEFLTYFQNEAQLEKSRLLSDRFSAERPKGSFSTLEIQRTEQGDSAMYLCASSPGTANVLTFGAGSRLTVL.

The chain has TRBV12-3 or TRBV12-4 and TRBJ1-4; D remains unclear. The CDR3 covers 13 residues. Trimming shortened V by 3 bases and J by 8 bases, and 10 bases separated the two germline ends. The CDR3 region has the DNA TGTGCCAGCAGTTTTACGGGAGGGGAAAAACTGTTTTTT. As protein: CASSFTGGEKLFF.

This clonotype came up a few times. J is TRBJ2-5 and V is TRBV29-1, with TRBD2 identical over 7 bases. V lost 6 bases and J lost 5; bases outside the gene matches: 9. CDR3 size: 13 residues. Germline V gene data show CDR1 as SQVTM and CDR2 as ANQGSEA. The CDR3 nucleotides read TGCAGCGTGAGGGGAGGGCCTGGGGAGACCCAGTACTTC. The encoded protein is CSVRGGPGETQYF.

Only a few counts were recorded for this clonotype. In DNA form, the CDR3 reads TGCAGTCGCAAACACTTATCCTACGAGCAGTACTTC. This codes for CSRKHLSYEQYF. The genes are TRBV20-1 and TRBJ2-7; D is undetermined. Germline values: CDR1 DFQATT, CDR2 SNEGSKA (reference sequence). V was clipped by 8 bases and J by 1 base, with 12 bases between them. This CDR3 region has 12 residues.

Many counts were recorded for this clonotype. The rearrangement links TRBV7-2 to TRBJ1-5; D is undetermined. Germline loops: CDR1 SGHTA, CDR2 FQGNSA. V was clipped by 1 base and J by 2 bases, with 9 bases between them. The CDR3 covers 15 residues. The CDR3 nucleotides are TGTGCCAGCAGCTTAGTCGGGGAGGGCAATCAGCCCCAGCATTTT. Protein: CASSLVGEGNQPQHF.

This clonotype has more than one count but fewer than ten. The CDR3 DNA follows: TGTGCCAGCACCCTGACAGAATATGAAGAGACCCAGTACTTC. It is translated as CASTLTEYEETQYF. V and J are TRBV6-2 or TRBV6-3 and TRBJ2-5; a possible D gene is TRBD1 (5 bases). Trimming shortened V by 7 bases and J by 3 bases, and 15 bases separated the two germline ends. Looked up from germline, CDR1 is MNHEY and CDR2 is SVGEGT. The CDR3 sequence is 14 residues long.

This clonotype was found a few times. The rearrangement joins TRBV20-1 to TRBJ1-4; unclear D gene. The V gene lost 4 bases and the J gene lost 3 bases, with 15 bases spanning the gap. CDR1 and CDR2 from the germline V gene are DFQATT and SNEGSKA (reference sequence). This CDR3 is 15 amino acids long. CDR3 region: CSATQSGDPNEKLFF. The CDR3 DNA reads as TGCAGTGCTACTCAGTCCGGGGATCCTAATGAAAAACTGTTTTTT.

This chain joins TRBV4-1 and TRBJ1-2; D may be TRBD1 (6 bases). V was cut by 0 bases and J by 8 bases, with 13 bases left in between. Looked up from germline, CDR1 is MGHRA and CDR2 is YSYEKL. CDR3 length equals 14 residues. DNA of the CDR3: TGCGCCAGCAGCCAAGATTGGACAGACTGGGGCTACACCTTC. This gives the protein CASSQDWTDWGYTF.

This sequence joins TRBV20-1 and TRBJ2-5; D uncertain. The CDR3 is 16 amino acids. Germline V CDR1 and CDR2: DFQATT, SNEGSKA (reference sequence). Trimming removed 4 bases from V and 5 bases from J, with 23 bases in between. The CDR3 loop reads CSAIGGLRTDGETQYF. CDR3 in DNA: TGCAGTGCTATAGGCGGCCTCCGGACGGATGGGGAGACCCAGTACTTC.

CDR3 sequence (DNA): TGTGCCAGCAGTTTAAGCGGGGCGTCCTACAATGAGCAGTTCTTC. As protein: CASSLSGASYNEQFF. The chain combines TRBV12-3 or TRBV12-4 with TRBJ2-1; TRBD2 matches 7 bases. The CDR3 sequence is 15 residues long. V lost 2 bases to trimming and J lost 1 base; unmatched junction nucleotides: 2.

J is TRBJ2-1 and V is TRBV14, with TRBD2 matching 9 bases. Germline trimming cut 4 bases from V and 6 bases from J; bases unmatched to any gene: 7. The CDR3 totals 15 residues. Germline CDR1 reads SGHDN; CDR2 reads FVKESK. The CDR3 sequence: CASSPGLASVNEQFF. The CDR3 region has the DNA TGTGCCAGCAGCCCTGGACTAGCGAGCGTCAATGAGCAGTTCTTC.

This chain uses TRBV11-2 with TRBJ2-5; D unresolved. Germline V gives CDR1 SGHAT, CDR2 FQNNGV. V lost 6 bases to trimming and J lost 3 bases, with 14 bases between them. The CDR3 covers 14 residues. The chain's CDR3 is CASRDALSKETQYF. The CDR3 DNA reads TGTGCCAGCAGGGACGCTCTCTCAAAAGAGACCCAGTACTTC.

The table lists this clonotype with a few counts. CDR3 sequence reads: CASSQDRFGEQYF. The CDR3 DNA reads TGTGCCAGCAGCCAAGATCGGTTCGGGGAGCAGTACTTC. V and J are TRBV14 and TRBJ2-7; D is unclear. This CDR3 has 13 residues. V was pared by 0 bases and J by 7 bases, with 10 bases between. CDR1 is SGHDN, CDR2 FVKESK, per germline.

The chain uses TRBV5-5 and TRBJ2-2; TRBD1 is a possible D gene (6 bases). From germline, CDR1 is SGHKS and CDR2 YYEKEE (reference sequence). V was pared by 6 bases and J by 3 bases, with 15 bases between. CDR3 length equals 15 residues. CDR3 sequence reads: CASTKTGTDTGELFF. The CDR3 DNA reads TGTGCCAGCACAAAGACAGGAACAGACACCGGGGAGCTGTTTTTT.

The rearrangement links TRBV7-9 to TRBJ2-2; D ambiguous. The CDR3 runs 15 residues. Germline V gene lookup returns CDR1 SEHNR and CDR2 FQNEAQ (reference sequence). V was cut by 3 bases and J by 5 bases, with 13 bases left in between. CDR3 sequence: CASSFDQAWTGELFF. CDR3 coding DNA: TGTGCCAGCAGCTTCGACCAGGCGTGGACCGGGGAGCTGTTTTTT.

This clonotype has ten or more counts. The CDR3 is CASSYGQGETQYF. Here the CDR3 DNA reads TGTGCCAGCAGCTACGGACAGGGGGAGACCCAGTACTTC. The chain carries TRBV11-2 and TRBJ2-5; TRBD1 matches at 9 bases. V dropped 4 bases and J dropped 5; count of bases not matched to a gene: 2. The CDR3 runs 13 residues. CDR1 and CDR2 from the germline V gene are SGHAT and FQNNGV.

At least ten counts were recorded for this clonotype. The V and J genes are TRBV6-5 and TRBJ2-7; 7 nucleotides line up with TRBD1. The CDR3 loop spans 14 amino acids. Germline-derived CDR1 and CDR2 are MNHEY and SVGAGI. After removal of 5 bases from V and 4 bases from J, the junction contained 8 bases not matched to a gene. The CDR3, as DNA: TGTGCCAGCAGTCCCTCGACAGGGTTTTACGAGCAGTACTTC. Residues: CASSPSTGFYEQYF.

The sample holds many counts of this clonotype. The junction and the germline gene differ at one end; a read error may be behind it. V usage is TRBV29-1 and J usage is TRBJ2-3; TRBD1 agrees at 9 bases. CDR1 SQVTM and CDR2 ANQGSEA come from the germline V gene. The CDR3 length is 13 residues. As DNA, the CDR3 is TGCAGGGACCCGGGACAGGGCACTGATACGCAGTATTTT. This gives the protein CRDPGQGTDTQYF.

The table lists this clonotype with many counts. The J gene is TRBJ2-6, the V gene TRBV28, with 10 positions matching TRBD1. Germline V gene sequence: CDR1 MDHEN, CDR2 SYDVKM. After removal of 6 bases from V and 2 bases from J, the junction contained 7 bases not matched to a gene. This CDR3 spans 17 amino acids. The CDR3 nucleotides read TGTGCCAGCAGAGGCAGACAGGGGGCTCCTGGGGCCAACGTCCTGACTTTC. Its translation is CASRGRQGAPGANVLTF.

This clonotype was observed a handful of times. The gene calls are TRBV7-2 and TRBJ2-3, with TRBD2 matching over 9 bases. The CDR3 covers 16 residues. Germline assignment: CDR1 SGHTA and CDR2 FQGNSA. Unmatched junction bases numbered 4, after V lost 2 bases and J lost 1 base. The CDR3, as DNA: TGTGCCAGCAGCTTATCCCGACTAGCGGGCACAGATACGCAGTATTTT. Residues: CASSLSRLAGTDTQYF.

Points on this clonotype: This may arise from a read error, as a much more abundant clone is one base away. This sequence joins TRBV27 and TRBJ2-7, with 9 positions matching TRBD2. CDR3 length: 15 residues. Looked up from germline, CDR1 is MNHEY and CDR2 is SMNVEV (reference sequence). As DNA, the CDR3 is TGTGCCAGCAGTTTAATGCTAGCGGGAACCTACGGGCAGTACTTC. Encoded protein: CASSLMLAGTYGQYF.

The chain's CDR3 is CSARGPEGIEQYF. The CDR3 DNA reads as TGCAGTGCTAGGGGGCCCGAGGGGATAGAGCAGTACTTC. The chain combines TRBV20-1 with TRBJ2-7; D may match TRBD1 or TRBD2 (5 bases each). V shed 3 bases and J shed 7 bases, with 16 bases lying between them. The CDR3 loop spans 13 amino acids. Germline loops: CDR1 DFQATT, CDR2 SNEGSKA (reference sequence).

This clonotype has at least ten counts. The J gene is TRBJ2-1, the V gene TRBV12-5; 9 nucleotides match TRBD1. CDR1 LGHNT and CDR2 FRNRAP come from the germline V gene. V dropped 2 bases and J dropped 9; count of bases not matched to a gene: 5. The CDR3 sequence is 14 residues long. The CDR3 DNA reads as TGTGCTAGTGGTTTGATAGGACAGGGGAGTGAGCAGTTCTTC. It translates to CASGLIGQGSEQFF.